Described below is a single T cell receptor beta chain sequence and its context. The record originates from a study of T-cell memory formation after mild COVID-19. This CDR3 region has 13 residues. V shed 3 bases and J 1 base; nucleotides not matched to a gene: 3. Germline V gene data show CDR1 as DFQATT and CDR2 as SNEGSKA (reference sequence). TCRdb re-called the 5' RACE reads with MiXCR, one entry per CDR3 protein. The table has around 340,000 distinct CDR3 sequences, around an eighth seen once. The V and J genes are TRBV20-1 and TRBJ2-7; the match to TRBD1 covers 7 bases. This TCR came from a man between 18 and 35 years old who had mild COVID-19 (a few samples of this study predate the infection). Cell type and time point are not known. The sequenced sample consisted of PBMCs or a T cell subset sorted from them (not recorded which). The CDR3 region is CSASRQGSYEQYF. The CDR3, as DNA: TGCAGTGCTAGTAGACAGGGTTCCTACGAGCAGTACTTC.